This T cell receptor (beta chain) was profiled in a study of a mutant IDH1 vaccine in newly diagnosed glioma. Germline V lookup: CDR1 SGHTA, CDR2 FQGNSA. V lost 2 bases and J 5 bases, leaving 9 bases between the germline ends. The CDR3 has 13 amino acids. Time point meaning: week 11, during vaccination. Vaccine doses each comprised 300 ug of mutant IDH1 20-mer peptide, with topical imiquimod. Clones were read by immunoSEQ multiplex PCR, and TCRdb kept only the in-frame ones, dropping some. The sample carries 57,000 or so clones, under 90% recorded once. With regard to this clone: Antigen specificity is unknown.

The rearrangement links TRBV7-2 to TRBJ1-2; a weak D match, TRBD1 (5 bases). This receptor was obtained from a man aged 30 to 45 with glioma. Sample: PBMCs, taken from a glioma patient whose treatment included an IDH1 peptide vaccine. The CDR3 loop reads CASSLQGPYGYTF. CDR3 DNA: TGTGCCAGCAGCTTACAGGGCCCTTATGGCTACACCTTC.